This T cell receptor (beta chain) was found in a study of shared clonotypes between healthy human individuals. The ends were cut back, 3 bases at V and 6 bases at J, with 16 bases in the middle. This CDR3 spans 15 amino acids. Germline values: CDR1 SGHRS, CDR2 YFSETQ. Assay: immunoSEQ multiplex PCR; the TCRdb copy retains only in-frame clones and omits some. The repertoire holds about 520,000 clones, with about 85% as singletons. Sequenced material: PBMCs. The receptor was derived from a woman between 40 and 50 years old in good health. Some clones in this sample may be carry-over from other donors' samples. The chain couples TRBV5-1 to TRBJ2-1, with D perhaps TRBD1 (5 bases). CDR3 sequence: CASSSAGITINEQFF. CDR3 DNA sequence: TGCGCCAGCAGCTCCGCAGGGATAACTATCAATGAGCAGTTCTTC.